Following are 25 T cell receptor beta chains from one sample sequenced in a study of blood T cells in healthy people across ages. A sample-barcoded 5' primer and a J-beta primer mix were used in a second PCR of roughly 7 to 11 cycles. TCRdb re-called the 5' RACE reads with MiXCR, one entry per CDR3 protein. Among around 320,000 distinct CDR3 sequences, less than 30% were seen once, and the ten largest hold 29%. What was sequenced was blood. These receptors originate from a woman in her seventies in good health.

This clonotype was detected a few times. The chain carries TRBV3-1 and TRBJ1-5; 8 bases are a match to TRBD1. There are 15 residues in the CDR3. Trimming removed 5 bases from V and 4 bases from J; junction bases left unmatched: 7. Looked up from germline, CDR1 is LGHDT and CDR2 is YNNKEL (reference sequence). As DNA, the CDR3 is TGTGCCAGCAGCATGGGACAGGAAAAAAATCAGCCCCAGCATTTT. Amino acids: CASSMGQEKNQPQHF.

Concerning this clonotype: A much larger clone lies a single base off, so this may be a read error. J is TRBJ2-3 and V is TRBV6-6; D possibly corresponds to TRBD1 (7 bases). Germline loops: CDR1 MNHNY, CDR2 SVGAGI (reference sequence). This CDR3 has 15 residues. In DNA form, the CDR3 reads TGTGCCAGCAGTTATTATCAGGGGGGCACAGATACGCGGTATTTT. It specifies CASSYYQGGTDTRYF.

This clonotype has only a few counts. Sequence at one end of the junction differs from germline and may be a read error. The rearrangement links TRBV7-7 to TRBJ2-3, with 9 bases matching TRBD2. Germline V CDR1 and CDR2: SSHAT, FNYEAQ (reference sequence). The CDR3 has 17 amino acids. CDR3: CASSPLGVAGGADTQYF. In nucleotides, the CDR3 is TGTGCTAGCAGCCCCCTGGGGGTCGCGGGAGGGGCAGATACGCAGTATTTT.

This clonotype showed up just a few times. This chain links TRBV27 with TRBJ2-3, with TRBD2 as a possible D gene (5 bases). Trimming left V 8 bases short and J 2 bases short, with 20 bases between. The CDR3 consists of 16 residues. Germline V gene sequence: CDR1 MNHEY, CDR2 SMNVEV (reference sequence). The CDR3 here is CASGDWGLGDTDTQYF. The DNA of the CDR3 is TGTGCCAGCGGAGACTGGGGTCTCGGGGACACAGATACGCAGTATTTT.

The V and J genes are TRBV5-1 and TRBJ2-1; no firm D call. CDR3 size: 12 residues. Trimming removed 5 bases from V and 5 bases from J, with 8 bases in between. Germline V CDR1 and CDR2: SGHRS, YFSETQ. The CDR3 region is CASRFEDNEQFF. The CDR3 DNA reads TGCGCCAGCAGGTTCGAAGACAATGAGCAGTTCTTC. Together with reference TRBV5-1 and TRBJ2-1, the CDR3 gives the full variable domain: KAGVTQTPRYLIKTRGQQVTLSCSPISGHRSVSWYQQTPGQGLQFLFEYFSETQRNKGNFPGRFSGRQFSNSRSEMNVSTLELGDSALYLCASRFEDNEQFFGPGTRLTVL.

The rearrangement uses TRBV11-2 and TRBJ1-4, with 11 nucleotides matching TRBD1. Germline V gene data show CDR1 as SGHAT and CDR2 as FQNNGV. The CDR3 contains 14 residues. V gave up 7 bases and J gave up 11 bases; unmatched junction bases: 9. The CDR3 sequence is CASTPWTGGTKLFF. The CDR3 nucleotides read TGTGCCAGCACCCCATGGACAGGGGGCACGAAACTGTTTTTT.

This clonotype was observed a handful of times. This sequence joins TRBV20-1 and TRBJ2-3; weak D call: TRBD1 (5 bases). CDR1 and CDR2 from the germline V gene are DFQATT and SNEGSKA (reference sequence). V lost 5 bases and J lost 2, with 11 bases in between. There are 13 residues in the CDR3. CDR3 region: CSARPTDTDTQYF. DNA of the CDR3: TGCAGTGCTCGCCCGACAGACACAGATACGCAGTATTTT.

The V gene is TRBV5-5, the J gene TRBJ2-1; TRBD2 matches at 9 bases. J lost 9 bases, V lost 1 base, and 8 bases had no gene match. Germline CDR1 reads SGHKS; CDR2 reads YYEKEE (reference sequence). CDR3 size: 15 residues. The CDR3: CASSLRRGGYGEQFF. The DNA for the CDR3 is TGTGCCAGCAGCTTGCGGCGGGGGGGTTATGGTGAGCAGTTCTTC.

The chain has TRBV20-1 and TRBJ2-3, with D possibly matching TRBD2 (6 bases). Germline CDR1 DFQATT, CDR2 SNEGSKA (reference sequence). The V end was cut by 3 bases, the J end by 2 bases, with 18 bases between. This CDR3 is built from 16 residues. The CDR3 protein is CSARTRGTAHTDTQYF. In DNA, the CDR3 is TGCAGTGCTAGGACCCGCGGGACGGCCCACACAGATACGCAGTATTTT.

J is TRBJ2-5 and V is TRBV25-1; no clear D gene. CDR3 length: 16 amino acids. Germline CDR1 reads MGHDK; CDR2 reads SYGVNS. Trimming pared 2 bases from V and 5 bases from J, leaving 18 bases between. CDR3 DNA: TGTGCCAGCAGTGAAGGCGTTCTGGCGGAGCTCGAGACCCAGTACTTC. This codes for CASSEGVLAELETQYF. The full variable domain, completed using reference TRBV25-1 and TRBJ2-5, is EADIYQTPRYLVIGTGKKITLECSQTMGHDKMYWYQQDPGMELHLIHYSYGVNSTEKGDLSSESTVSRIRTEHFPLTLESARPSHTSQYLCASSEGVLAELETQYFGPGTRLLVL.

There are a few counts of this clonotype. J is TRBJ1-4 and V is TRBV2, with a tentative D call TRBD1 (6 bases). Germline CDR1 is SNHLY and CDR2 is FYNNEI. Trimming removed 6 bases at V and 3 bases at J, with 14 bases between. The CDR3 loop spans 15 amino acids. The CDR3 here is CASSPQGKANEKLFF. DNA of the CDR3: TGTGCCAGCAGCCCTCAGGGGAAGGCTAATGAAAAACTGTTTTTT.

About this clonotype: The germline gene is not matched at one end of the junction; a read error may be the cause. The genes are TRBV3-1 and TRBJ2-7; D not resolved. The CDR3 extends over 12 amino acids. Germline V CDR1 and CDR2: LGHDT, YNNKEL (reference sequence). The CDR3 here is CASSQEGASTDF. The CDR3 bases are TGTGCCAGCAGCCAAGAAGGAGCAAGTACGGACTTC.

This chain links TRBV28 with TRBJ1-1; no clear D. CDR1 MDHEN and CDR2 SYDVKM come from the germline V gene. The CDR3 consists of 14 residues. V gave up 3 bases and J gave up 1 base, with 9 bases separating them. This chain's CDR3 is CASSFWETNTEAFF. The CDR3 region has the DNA TGTGCCAGCAGTTTCTGGGAGACGAACACTGAAGCTTTCTTT.

The sample holds a few counts of this clonotype. V gene TRBV4-1 combines with J gene TRBJ2-2, with D maybe TRBD1 (6 bases). The V end lost 4 bases, the J end lost 2 bases, and 17 bases lay between the germline ends. Germline V gene data show CDR1 as MGHRA and CDR2 as YSYEKL. The CDR3 has 17 residues. CDR3 nucleotides: TGCGCCAGCAGCCCCATGGACAGCCGGCGAAACACCGGGGAGCTGTTTTTT. It translates to CASSPMDSRRNTGELFF.

The sample holds a few counts of this clonotype. The V gene is TRBV29-1, the J gene TRBJ2-3; 7 bases align to TRBD2. Looked up from germline, CDR1 is SQVTM and CDR2 is ANQGSEA. The CDR3 loop spans 14 amino acids. V trimming: 7 bases; J trimming: 5 bases; junction bases outside the gene matches: 12. In nucleotides, the CDR3 is TGCAGCGGTGAGCTAGCGGCCCCCCAAGATACGCAGTATTTT. This gives the protein CSGELAAPQDTQYF.

The gene calls are TRBV19 and TRBJ1-2; D possibly corresponds to TRBD1 (5 bases). Germline V CDR1 and CDR2: LNHDA, SQIVND (reference sequence). V dropped 3 bases and J dropped 1 base, with 21 bases sitting between them. CDR3 size: 18 residues. The CDR3: CASSISGTTLQRNYGYTF. CDR3 DNA: TGTGCCAGTAGTATCTCGGGGACTACATTACAGCGTAACTATGGCTACACCTTC.

This rearrangement joins TRBV29-1 to TRBJ1-1, with 8 nucleotides matching TRBD1. Germline V gene sequence: CDR1 SQVTM, CDR2 ANQGSEA. The CDR3 is 15 residues long. Trimming at V came to 0 bases and at J to 8 bases, leaving 11 bases not matched to a gene. CDR3 coding DNA: TGCAGCGTTGAAGATTCCAAGAGCCGGACAGGGGAAGCTTTCTTT. This sequence encodes CSVEDSKSRTGEAFF.

The genes are TRBV5-1 and TRBJ1-5; no firm D call. V was cut by 1 base and J by 0 bases, with 11 bases left in between. CDR1 and CDR2 (germline): SGHRS, YFSETQ. The CDR3 extends over 16 amino acids. The CDR3 DNA reads TGCGCCAGCAGCTTGTTTTCAGCTTATAGCAATCAGCCCCAGCATTTT. Translating it yields CASSLFSAYSNQPQHF. Full variable domain (missing parts from reference TRBV5-1 and TRBJ1-5): KAGVTQTPRYLIKTRGQQVTLSCSPISGHRSVSWYQQTPGQGLQFLFEYFSETQRNKGNFPGRFSGRQFSNSRSEMNVSTLELGDSALYLCASSLFSAYSNQPQHFGDGTRLSIL.

In its sample, this clonotype was seen a few times. The rearrangement joins TRBV6-6 to TRBJ2-7, with a weak D call TRBD2 (6 bases). The ends were cut back, 7 bases at V and 6 bases at J, with 22 bases in the middle. CDR1 and CDR2 (germline): MNHNY, SVGAGI (reference sequence). The CDR3 is made up of 15 amino acids. CDR3 sequence (DNA): TGTGCCAGCAAACAACAGGATCTAGGGAGGCCCGAGCAGTACTTC. Its protein product is CASKQQDLGRPEQYF.

The chain recombines TRBV10-3 with TRBJ2-3; no definite D call. This CDR3 is built from 11 residues. Trimming shortened V by 3 bases and J by 5 bases, and 3 bases separated the two germline ends. Germline lookup yields CDR1 ENHRY and CDR2 SYGVKD. The CDR3 DNA is TGTGCCATCAGTGAAAGAGATACGCAGTATTTT. Its protein is CAISERDTQYF.

This clonotype has just a few counts. The chain carries TRBV7-2 and TRBJ1-2; TRBD1 aligns across 7 bases. J was trimmed by 2 bases and V by 4 bases; bases with no gene match: 4. The germline V gene has CDR1 SGHTA and CDR2 FQGNSA. CDR3 size: 14 residues. CDR3 sequence (DNA): TGTGCCAGCAGCTGGGACAGTGGGAACTATGGCTACACCTTC. Its translation: CASSWDSGNYGYTF.

This clonotype occurred a few times. The V call is TRBV20-1, the J call TRBJ1-3; D not resolved. Looked up from germline, CDR1 is DFQATT and CDR2 is SNEGSKA (reference sequence). V gave up 5 bases and J gave up 2 bases, with 10 bases separating them. The CDR3 consists of 13 residues. The CDR3 here is CSASKAPGNTIYF. CDR3 nucleotide sequence: TGCAGTGCTTCGAAAGCGCCTGGAAACACCATATATTTT.

As for this clonotype: The conserved closing phenylalanine or tryptophan is absent in this CDR3, likely reflecting a read error. This chain uses TRBV20-1 with TRBJ2-1; 10 bases fit TRBD2. V shed 3 bases, J shed 8 bases, and the junction held 13 bases outside the gene matches. The CDR3 loop spans 16 amino acids. CDR1 and CDR2 from the germline V gene are DFQATT and SNEGSKA (reference sequence). In DNA form, the CDR3 reads TGCAGTGCTAGGCATCTAGCGGGAGCATCTATCTATGAGCAGTTCGTC. Its protein is CSARHLAGASIYEQFV.

At least ten counts were recorded for this clonotype. The rearrangement joins TRBV28 to TRBJ2-7; TRBD2 matches at 10 bases. CDR3 size: 15 residues. Trimming at V came to 4 bases and at J to 9 bases, leaving 12 bases not matched to a gene. Germline loops: CDR1 MDHEN, CDR2 SYDVKM. The CDR3 DNA is TGTGCCAGCAGTTCGACCTCCGGGACTAGCGCCGGGCAGTACTTC. Its protein product is CASSSTSGTSAGQYF.

The gene calls are TRBV7-2 and TRBJ2-1; D is undetermined. V was pared by 1 base and J by 6 bases, with 10 bases between. The CDR3 totals 14 residues. Germline V CDR1 and CDR2: SGHTA, FQGNSA. The CDR3 is CASSLGFEVNEQFF. CDR3 sequence (DNA): TGTGCCAGCAGCTTAGGATTTGAGGTCAATGAGCAGTTCTTC.